These 15 T cell receptor beta chains were all obtained from the same sample, sequenced in a study of OX40 agonist ivuxolimab in advanced cancers. The repertoire was sequenced with immunoSEQ multiplex PCR; TCRdb's copy has only in-frame clones and lacks some. The table lists about 78,000 clones, 87% of them singletons, with over 0.2% in the top ten. Source: CD4+ or CD8+ T cells sorted from blood, taken in a trial of the OX40 agonist ivuxolimab. Receptor source: an adult with an advanced solid tumor such as melanoma, head and neck, liver or kidney cancer.

This clone has only one observation. J is TRBJ2-3 and V is TRBV11-3; 14 bases fit TRBD2. V was pared by 5 bases and J by 4 bases, with 5 bases of the junction left unmatched. Germline values: CDR1 SGHNT, CDR2 YENEEA. The CDR3 runs to 16 residues. This CDR3 is CASSPGLAGEADTQYF. The DNA for the CDR3 is TGTGCCAGCAGCCCGGGACTAGCGGGAGAGGCAGATACGCAGTATTTT.

The rearrangement joins TRBV28 to TRBJ2-2, with TRBD1 identical over 7 bases. The V segment lost 2 bases and the J segment 4 bases; nucleotides outside the gene matches: 10. Germline V gene sequence: CDR1 MDHEN, CDR2 SYDVKM. The CDR3 has 17 residues. CDR3 amino acids: CASSLLRHRGGTGELFF. CDR3 nucleotide sequence: TGTGCCAGCAGTTTACTCCGCCACAGGGGCGGCACCGGGGAGCTGTTTTTT.

The gene calls are TRBV14 and TRBJ1-1; D is uncertain. The V gene lost 4 bases and the J gene lost 0 bases, with 18 bases spanning the gap. CDR1 and CDR2 (germline): SGHDN, FVKESK. This CDR3 comprises 17 residues. The CDR3 DNA follows: TGTGCCAGCAGCCCCTTGCGGGCAGGCTTCATGAACACTGAAGCTTTCTTT. As protein: CASSPLRAGFMNTEAFF.

The V call is TRBV7-8, the J call TRBJ1-5, with D possibly TRBD1 on 5 matching bases. V was cut by 2 bases and J by 1 base, with 12 bases left in between. CDR1 and CDR2 from the germline V gene are SGHVS and FQNEAQ. The CDR3 runs 16 residues. CDR3 DNA sequence: TGTGCCAGCAGCTTACGTTCGGGGGTGAGCAATCAGCCCCAGCATTTT. Residues: CASSLRSGVSNQPQHF. Full variable domain (rest looked up from reference TRBV7-8 and TRBJ1-5): GAGVSQSPRYKVAKRGQDVALRCDPISGHVSLFWYQQALGQGPEFLTYFQNEAQLDKSGLPSDRFFAERPEGSVSTLKIQRTQQEDSAVYLCASSLRSGVSNQPQHFGDGTRLSIL.

The chain recombines TRBV7-9 with TRBJ2-5; D unresolved. Germline V gene sequence: CDR1 SEHNR, CDR2 FQNEAQ (reference sequence). This CDR3 contains 10 residues. V was cut by 1 base and J by 6 bases, with 0 bases left in between. CDR3 sequence (DNA): TGTGCCAGCAGCTTAGAGACCCAGTACTTC. Its translation: CASSLETQYF.

This clone has just a few counts. This chain joins TRBV2 and TRBJ1-1, with D tentatively TRBD1 (6 bases). V lost 5 bases and J lost 4, with 14 bases in between. This CDR3 contains 14 residues. Germline CDR1 is SNHLY and CDR2 is FYNNEI. CDR3 sequence: CASSTGLLTTEAFF. The CDR3, as DNA: TGTGCCAGCAGTACAGGGCTCTTAACCACTGAAGCTTTCTTT.

The chain combines TRBV18 with TRBJ2-1, with no clear D. The CDR3 sequence is 15 residues long. V lost 6 bases to trimming and J lost 5 bases, with 17 bases between them. Per the germline V gene, CDR1 is KGHSH and CDR2 is LQKENI. For the CDR3, the DNA is TGTGCCAGCTCTATCCTAGGGCCAAGAGACAATGAGCAGTTCTTC. Translated: CASSILGPRDNEQFF.

The V call is TRBV7-2, the J call TRBJ1-2; D gene uncertain. V was trimmed by 4 bases and J by 5 bases, leaving 14 bases between them. CDR1 and CDR2 from the germline V gene are SGHTA and FQGNSA. The CDR3 runs 14 residues. CDR3 coding DNA: TGTGCCAGCAGCTCCCGGGCCCGGACGTATGGCTACACCTTC. Its translation: CASSSRARTYGYTF.

A single count supports this clone. This sequence joins TRBV28 and TRBJ2-7; D gene unclear. Per germline, CDR1 MDHEN and CDR2 SYDVKM. This CDR3 is built from 12 residues. V gave up 2 bases and J gave up 6 bases, with 8 bases separating them. The CDR3 coding sequence is TGTGCCAGCAGTTTAGTCTCAAGCGAGCAGTACTTC. Amino acids: CASSLVSSEQYF.

The chain recombines TRBV6-5 with TRBJ2-1; the D is unclear. The CDR3 spans 13 residues. V was clipped by 7 bases and J by 5 bases, with 12 bases between them. Germline CDR1 is MNHEY and CDR2 is SVGAGI. CDR3 loop: CASIDQWNNEQFF. As DNA, the CDR3 is TGTGCCAGCATCGACCAATGGAACAATGAGCAGTTCTTC.

The genes are TRBV5-1 and TRBJ2-1; D possibly matches TRBD1 or TRBD2 (5 bases each). Deletions cut 4 bases from V and 4 bases from J, with 18 bases between. The germline V gene encodes CDR1 SGHRS and CDR2 YFSETQ. There are 16 residues in the CDR3. The CDR3 DNA is TGCGCCAGCAGCACAGCCGGGACGGAAAAGTACAATGAGCAGTTCTTC. Its protein is CASSTAGTEKYNEQFF.

This rearrangement joins TRBV25-1 to TRBJ2-2; no firm D call. Trimming pared 7 bases from V and 5 bases from J, leaving 5 bases between. This CDR3 comprises 11 residues. Germline V gene sequence: CDR1 MGHDK, CDR2 SYGVNS. This CDR3 reads CASTVTGELFF. The CDR3 DNA sequence: TGTGCCAGCACTGTGACCGGGGAGCTGTTTTTT.

The V gene is TRBV5-8, the J gene TRBJ1-1; the match to TRBD1 covers 7 bases. V trimming: 3 bases; J trimming: 2 bases; junction bases outside the gene matches: 4. This CDR3 has 14 amino acids. CDR1 is SGHTS, CDR2 YDEGEE, per germline. The CDR3: CASSYGQVNTEAFF. CDR3 nucleotide sequence: TGTGCCAGCAGCTATGGACAGGTCAACACTGAAGCTTTCTTT. The full variable domain, in which reference TRBV5-8 and TRBJ1-1 provide the parts outside the CDR3, is EAGVTQSPTHLIKTRGQQATLRCSPISGHTSVYWYQQALGLGLQFLLWYDEGEERNRGNFPPRFSGRQFPNYSSELNVNALELEDSALYLCASSYGQVNTEAFFGQGTRLTVV.

The V call is TRBV6-1, the J call TRBJ2-1; D might be TRBD1 or TRBD2, each matching 5 bases. Trimming pared 7 bases from V and 10 bases from J, leaving 20 bases between. The CDR3 has 14 amino acids. In germline, CDR1 is MNHNS, CDR2 SASEGT. CDR3: CASNRDLQAYEQFF. CDR3 nucleotides: TGTGCCAGCAACCGGGACCTCCAAGCTTACGAGCAGTTCTTC.

This chain connects TRBV28 to TRBJ1-1; tentatively, D is TRBD1 (6 bases). With 6 bases removed from V and 2 bases from J, the gap between germline ends came to 19 bases. The CDR3 runs 16 residues. Germline CDR1 reads MDHEN; CDR2 reads SYDVKM. CDR3 nucleotides: TGTGCCAGCAGCTCTCGGGGGGCAGGGTCCAACACTGAAGCTTTCTTT. Translated, it gives CASSSRGAGSNTEAFF. The entire variable domain, with the rest obtained from reference TRBV28 and TRBJ1-1, is as follows: DVKVTQSSRYLVKRTGEKVFLECVQDMDHENMFWYRQDPGLGLRLIYFSYDVKMKEKGDIPEGYSVSREKKERFSLILESASTNQTSMYLCASSSRGAGSNTEAFFGQGTRLTVV.